Listed below are T cell receptor beta chains from one sample, sequenced in a study of T cells after yellow fever vaccination. From the 5' RACE reads, TCRdb called clonotypes with MiXCR, one entry per CDR3 protein. The table has nearly 45,000 distinct CDR3 sequences, 6.8% seen once. Sequencing was performed on CD8+ T cells not binding an NS4B(214-222) dextramer, sorted from PBMCs, taken 45 days after the yellow fever booster vaccination. Source of these receptors: a man aged 30 to 39 who received the YFV17D yellow fever vaccine. Each CDR3 is given with its conserved first and last residue. The order of the fields is clone size, D gene, V gene, J gene, CDR3 protein, CDR3 DNA. A D gene is named only where the DNA matches it firmly. Only some rows state a clone size, as once, few, many or a class for expanded clones.

clone_size: many; d_call: NA; v_call: TRBV11-2; j_call: TRBJ2-5; cdr3_aa: CASSLDPGRETQYF; cdr3_nt: TGTGCCAGCAGCTTAGATCCGGGGCGGGAGACCCAGTACTTC
clone_size: many; d_call: NA; v_call: TRBV12-3/TRBV12-4; j_call: TRBJ1-1; cdr3_aa: CASSFGRTEAFF; cdr3_nt: TGTGCCAGCAGTTTCGGGCGGACTGAAGCTTTCTTT
clone_size: many; d_call: TRBD2; v_call: TRBV7-2; j_call: TRBJ2-3; cdr3_aa: CASSYPSGGYTDTQYF; cdr3_nt: TGTGCCAGCAGCTACCCTAGCGGGGGTTACACAGATACGCAGTATTTT
clone_size: NA; d_call: NA; v_call: TRBV6-2/TRBV6-3; j_call: TRBJ1-1; cdr3_aa: CASSYSWNTEAFF; cdr3_nt: TGTGCCAGCAGTTACTCGTGGAACACTGAAGCTTTCTTT
clone_size: many; d_call: NA; v_call: TRBV25-1; j_call: TRBJ2-7; cdr3_aa: CASSPGWHEQYF; cdr3_nt: TGTGCCAGCAGCCCCGGGTGGCACGAGCAGTACTTC
clone_size: many; d_call: NA; v_call: TRBV5-1; j_call: TRBJ1-4; cdr3_aa: CASSLGGGGPATNEKLFF; cdr3_nt: TGCGCCAGCAGCTTGGGGGGTGGAGGACCTGCAACTAATGAAAAACTGTTTTTT
clone_size: many; d_call: NA; v_call: TRBV7-2; j_call: TRBJ2-1; cdr3_aa: CASSPLGNEQFF; cdr3_nt: TGTGCCAGCAGCCCGCTTGGCAATGAGCAGTTCTTC
clone_size: many; d_call: TRBD2; v_call: TRBV9; j_call: TRBJ2-1; cdr3_aa: CASSGGLAGYNEQFF; cdr3_nt: TGTGCCAGCAGCGGGGGACTAGCGGGATACAATGAGCAGTTCTTC
clone_size: many; d_call: TRBD1; v_call: TRBV20-1; j_call: TRBJ2-7; cdr3_aa: CSAREDRQISYEQYF; cdr3_nt: TGCAGTGCTAGAGAGGACAGGCAAATCTCCTACGAGCAGTACTTC
clone_size: few; d_call: NA; v_call: TRBV19; j_call: TRBJ1-1; cdr3_aa: CASSINPRLLNTEAFF; cdr3_nt: TGTGCCAGTAGTATCAATCCCCGGCTCCTGAACACTGAAGCTTTCTTT
clone_size: few; d_call: TRBD1; v_call: TRBV6-1; j_call: TRBJ2-6; cdr3_aa: CASSEGQGGANVLTF; cdr3_nt: TGTGCCAGCAGTGAGGGACAGGGGGGGGCCAACGTCCTGACTTTC
clone_size: many; d_call: NA; v_call: TRBV6-4; j_call: TRBJ2-2; cdr3_aa: CASSDSDTGELFF; cdr3_nt: TGTGCCAGCAGTGACAGCGACACCGGGGAGCTGTTTTTT
clone_size: many; d_call: NA; v_call: TRBV2; j_call: TRBJ2-3; cdr3_aa: CASSEAQRGAGMGTDTQYF; cdr3_nt: TGTGCCAGCAGTGAAGCGCAGAGAGGGGCCGGGATGGGAACAGATACGCAGTATTTT
clone_size: many; d_call: NA; v_call: TRBV4-3; j_call: TRBJ2-1; cdr3_aa: CASSQDRRSSYNEQFF; cdr3_nt: TGCGCCAGCAGCCAAGATCGACGGAGCTCCTACAATGAGCAGTTCTTC
clone_size: many; d_call: NA; v_call: TRBV27; j_call: TRBJ2-1; cdr3_aa: CASTEGGTNNEQFF; cdr3_nt: TGTGCCAGCACCGAGGGAGGAACCAACAATGAGCAGTTCTTC
clone_size: few; d_call: TRBD2; v_call: TRBV15; j_call: TRBJ2-7; cdr3_aa: CATSRGLAGDHEQYF; cdr3_nt: TGTGCCACCAGCAGAGGGTTAGCGGGAGACCACGAGCAGTACTTC
clone_size: many; d_call: NA; v_call: TRBV12-3/TRBV12-4; j_call: TRBJ2-5; cdr3_aa: CASSSSPWAETQYF; cdr3_nt: TGTGCCAGCAGTTCCTCGCCTTGGGCGGAGACCCAGTACTTC
clone_size: many; d_call: TRBD1; v_call: TRBV20-1; j_call: TRBJ1-5; cdr3_aa: CSADTGVSNQPQHF; cdr3_nt: TGCAGTGCTGATACAGGGGTTAGCAATCAGCCCCAGCATTTT
clone_size: NA; d_call: NA; v_call: TRBV30; j_call: TRBJ1-2; cdr3_aa: CAWITDDGAFYGYTF; cdr3_nt: TGTGCCTGGATCACGGATGACGGGGCATTCTATGGCTACACCTTC
clone_size: many; d_call: NA; v_call: TRBV29-1; j_call: TRBJ2-7; cdr3_aa: CSPYKISSYEQYF; cdr3_nt: TGCAGCCCATACAAGATTAGCTCCTACGAGCAGTACTTC
clone_size: many; d_call: TRBD1; v_call: TRBV25-1; j_call: TRBJ2-5; cdr3_aa: CASSGRSTGPQETQYF; cdr3_nt: TGTGCCAGCAGTGGCCGCTCGACAGGGCCACAAGAGACCCAGTACTTC
clone_size: many; d_call: NA; v_call: TRBV18; j_call: TRBJ2-1; cdr3_aa: CASSLLQGNSYNEQFF; cdr3_nt: TGTGCCAGCTCACTCCTCCAGGGGAACTCCTACAATGAGCAGTTCTTC
clone_size: many; d_call: NA; v_call: TRBV10-3; j_call: TRBJ2-7; cdr3_aa: CAISERKADSLRYEQYF; cdr3_nt: TGTGCCATCAGTGAGCGGAAGGCTGACAGTTTACGCTACGAGCAGTACTTC
clone_size: many; d_call: NA; v_call: TRBV6-1; j_call: TRBJ2-5; cdr3_aa: CASSITGVADQETQYF; cdr3_nt: TGTGCCAGCAGTATAACAGGGGTAGCGGATCAAGAGACCCAGTACTTC